A single sample gave rise to the 21 T cell receptor beta chains below, sequenced in a study of cytomegalovirus exposure and HLA in healthy donors. Sequencing was performed with immunoSEQ multiplex PCR; in TCRdb, only in-frame clones are kept and a portion is missing. The data contain 110,000 or so clones, around 85% of them seen just once; the ten biggest clones take up 4% to 5.5%. The sequencing sample was made of PBMCs. Receptors originate from a man between 18 and 29 years old in good health and CMV-seropositive.

The rearrangement links TRBV2 to TRBJ1-5; no clear D gene. The V end lost 6 bases, the J end lost 5 bases, and 17 bases lay between the germline ends. The CDR3 runs 15 residues. Germline V gene lookup returns CDR1 SNHLY and CDR2 FYNNEI. The CDR3 region is CASSLLGGKDQPQHF. The CDR3 nucleotides read TGTGCCAGCAGCCTTCTGGGAGGGAAGGATCAGCCCCAGCATTTT. Combining the CDR3 with reference TRBV2 and TRBJ1-5 gives the whole variable domain EPEVTQTPSHQVTQMGQEVILRCVPISNHLYFYWYRQILGQKVEFLVSFYNNEISEKSEIFDDQFSVERPDGSNFTLKIRSTKLEDSAMYFCASSLLGGKDQPQHFGDGTRLSIL.

This sequence joins TRBV4-3 and TRBJ1-4, with TRBD1 identical over 7 bases. Unmatched junction bases numbered 6, after V lost 1 base and J lost 7 bases. Germline V gives CDR1 LGHNA, CDR2 YSLEER. The length of the CDR3 is 15 residues. CDR3: CASSQGQGRREKLFF. CDR3 nucleotide sequence: TGCGCCAGCAGCCAAGGACAGGGACGGCGTGAAAAACTGTTTTTT.

The genes are TRBV11-2 and TRBJ1-4; D not certain. CDR1 and CDR2 from the germline V gene are SGHAT and FQNNGV. The CDR3 has 14 residues. Trimming stripped 0 bases from V and 8 bases from J, with 10 bases between. The CDR3 sequence: CASSLDRGREKLFF. In DNA, the CDR3 is TGTGCCAGCAGCTTAGATCGGGGTAGAGAAAAACTGTTTTTT.

This chain joins TRBV5-5 and TRBJ2-1, with 9 bases identical to TRBD1. CDR1 SGHKS and CDR2 YYEKEE come from the germline V gene (reference sequence). Trimming removed 4 bases from V and 15 bases from J; junction bases left unmatched: 17. This CDR3 is built from 15 residues. The CDR3 region has the DNA TGTGCCAGCAGCATCCACCCAACAGGGGGCCAAGGGGGGTTCTTC. Translating gives CASSIHPTGGQGGFF.

In its sample, this clone was seen once. The V call is TRBV19, the J call TRBJ2-7; TRBD2 matches at 8 bases. The CDR3 extends over 17 amino acids. The ends lost 3 bases at V and 4 bases at J; junction bases unmatched: 14. In germline, CDR1 is LNHDA, CDR2 SQIVND (reference sequence). CDR3 in amino acids: CASSIASGGATPYEQYF. Written as DNA, the CDR3 is TGTGCCAGTAGTATCGCATCGGGGGGGGCGACTCCTTACGAGCAGTACTTC.

The rearrangement uses TRBV7-2 and TRBJ2-7; a possible D gene is TRBD1 (5 bases). Germline CDR1 reads SGHTA; CDR2 reads FQGNSA. This CDR3 region has 13 residues. Trimming pared 4 bases from V and 2 bases from J, leaving 9 bases between. The CDR3 spells CASSSRAPYEQYF. The CDR3 DNA reads as TGTGCCAGCAGCTCCAGGGCCCCCTACGAGCAGTACTTC. The full variable domain, its missing parts supplied by reference TRBV7-2 and TRBJ2-7, is GAGVSQSPSNKVTEKGKDVELRCDPISGHTALYWYRQSLGQGLEFLIYFQGNSAPDKSGLPSDRFSAERTGGSVSTLTIQRTQQEDSAVYLCASSSRAPYEQYFGPGTRLTVT.

The chain has TRBV11-2 and TRBJ2-7; 8 bases are a match to TRBD1. The germline V gene has CDR1 SGHAT and CDR2 FQNNGV. The trim removed 4 bases at V and 3 bases at J, leaving 5 bases unmatched. The CDR3 is 14 amino acids. CDR3: CASSSWGQDYEQYF. In DNA form, the CDR3 reads TGTGCCAGCAGCTCCTGGGGACAGGACTACGAGCAGTACTTC.

The chain employs TRBV4-1 and TRBJ1-2; the D is unclear. This CDR3 spans 16 amino acids. The germline V gene has CDR1 MGHRA and CDR2 YSYEKL. V was shortened by 0 bases and J by 5 bases, with 16 bases between the two germline ends. Written as DNA, the CDR3 is TGCGCCAGCAGCCAAGATTTCCGGAGAGGAATTTATGGCTACACCTTC. Its protein is CASSQDFRRGIYGYTF.

This clone was detected once. This chain links TRBV5-1 with TRBJ2-1; 13 bases align to TRBD2. This CDR3 is 15 amino acids long. V lost 7 bases to trimming and J lost 8 bases; unmatched junction nucleotides: 9. CDR1 is SGHRS, CDR2 YFSETQ, per germline. Here the CDR3 reads CASGRLAGGQDEQFF. CDR3 sequence (DNA): TGCGCCAGCGGGCGACTAGCGGGGGGCCAGGATGAGCAGTTCTTC.

Concerning this clone itself: At one boundary the junction diverges from the germline segment, which might be a read error. The chain joins TRBV7-8 to TRBJ2-1; TRBD2 agrees at 11 bases. The CDR3 has 13 amino acids. Germline V gene data show CDR1 as SGHVS and CDR2 as FQNEAQ. Here the CDR3 DNA reads TGTGCCAGCAGCCTAGCGGGGGGAAGGGGAGCGTTCTTC. This codes for CASSLAGGRGAFF.

The chain recombines TRBV19 with TRBJ2-1, with 7 bases identical to TRBD2. V shed 1 base and J 3 bases; nucleotides not matched to a gene: 0. This CDR3 region has 14 residues. CDR1 is LNHDA, CDR2 SQIVND, per germline (reference sequence). Here the CDR3 DNA reads TGTGCCAGTAGTATAGGGGGGGGCTACAATGAGCAGTTCTTC. This sequence encodes CASSIGGGYNEQFF.

The count of this clone is one. This chain uses TRBV19 with TRBJ2-7; maybe TRBD2 (5 bases). Trimming pared 3 bases from V and 0 bases from J, leaving 18 bases between. Germline-derived CDR1 and CDR2 are LNHDA and SQIVND (reference sequence). The CDR3 contains 17 residues. DNA of the CDR3: TGTGCCAGTAGTATCTCCTTTGGGGAGACCTACTCCTACGAGCAGTACTTC. This sequence encodes CASSISFGETYSYEQYF. Full variable domain (remainder filled in from reference TRBV19 and TRBJ2-7): DGGITQSPKYLFRKEGQNVTLSCEQNLNHDAMYWYRQDPGQGLRLIYYSQIVNDFQKGDIAEGYSVSREKKESFPLTVTSAQKNPTAFYLCASSISFGETYSYEQYFGPGTRLTVT.

The chain couples TRBV4-2 to TRBJ2-5; a possible D gene is TRBD1 (5 bases). This CDR3 region has 14 residues. The V gene's germline CDR1 is LGHNA and CDR2 YNFKEQ. Trimming left V 1 base short and J 5 bases short, with 11 bases between. The CDR3 loop reads CASSQGGSGETQYF. CDR3 nucleotides: TGTGCCAGCAGCCAAGGGGGCTCAGGGGAGACCCAGTACTTC.

The rearrangement uses TRBV5-1 and TRBJ2-2, with D possibly TRBD1 on 5 matching bases. The CDR3 has 17 residues. Trimming pared 0 bases from V and 0 bases from J, leaving 12 bases between. Germline V CDR1 and CDR2: SGHRS, YFSETQ. The CDR3 bases are TGCGCCAGCAGCTTGGGGGGTGTACAGGCGAACACCGGGGAGCTGTTTTTT. Residues: CASSLGGVQANTGELFF. The full variable domain, its missing parts supplied by reference TRBV5-1 and TRBJ2-2, is KAGVTQTPRYLIKTRGQQVTLSCSPISGHRSVSWYQQTPGQGLQFLFEYFSETQRNKGNFPGRFSGRQFSNSRSEMNVSTLELGDSALYLCASSLGGVQANTGELFFGEGSRLTVL.

J is TRBJ2-1 and V is TRBV9; tentative D call: TRBD2 (5 bases). Germline CDR1 is SGDLS and CDR2 is YYNGEE. Trimming took off 0 bases at V and 3 bases at J, with 7 bases between the two ends. CDR3 length: 14 residues. CDR3 sequence: CASSVDGDYNEQFF. CDR3 coding DNA: TGTGCCAGCAGCGTAGACGGGGACTACAATGAGCAGTTCTTC.

This rearrangement joins TRBV6-4 to TRBJ2-3; 8 bases align to TRBD2. J lost 0 bases, V lost 4 bases, and 3 bases had no gene match. Germline V gives CDR1 MRHNA, CDR2 SNTAGT. This CDR3 has 15 amino acids. The CDR3 region has the DNA TGTGCCAGCAGTGTCGGGGGGGGAAGCACAGATACGCAGTATTTT. It translates to CASSVGGGSTDTQYF.

The genes are TRBV2 and TRBJ2-3; 7 bases are shared with TRBD2. V lost 5 bases to trimming and J lost 3 bases; unmatched junction nucleotides: 11. The CDR3 is 16 residues long. Germline V CDR1 and CDR2: SNHLY, FYNNEI. CDR3 residues: CASSQAGVPGTDTQYF. CDR3 sequence (DNA): TGTGCCAGCAGTCAGGCGGGGGTGCCAGGGACAGATACGCAGTATTTT.

J is TRBJ1-1 and V is TRBV5-1; 7 nucleotides align to TRBD1. Germline values: CDR1 SGHRS, CDR2 YFSETQ. Losses at the gene ends were 2 bases for V and 1 base for J; bases not matched to a gene: 2. The CDR3 consists of 14 residues. The CDR3 bases are TGCGCCAGCAGCTTAGGACAGGCGAACACTGAAGCTTTCTTT. Its protein is CASSLGQANTEAFF.

The V call is TRBV7-8, the J call TRBJ1-5, with TRBD1 matching 9 bases. CDR1 SGHVS and CDR2 FQNEAQ come from the germline V gene. The length of the CDR3 is 19 residues. The V and J ends lost 1 base and 2 bases, in that order; junction bases with no gene match: 12. CDR3 coding DNA: TGTGCCAGCAGCTTAGTCTTCAGGACAGGGGTTAGAGGCAATCAGCCCCAGCATTTT. It yields the protein CASSLVFRTGVRGNQPQHF.

Worth noting for this clone: Other nucleotide sequences from this sample produce the same CDR3. V gene TRBV7-9 combines with J gene TRBJ2-7, with D maybe TRBD2 (5 bases). V was clipped by 2 bases and J by 4 bases, with 9 bases between them. Germline-derived CDR1 and CDR2 are SEHNR and FQNEAQ (reference sequence). This CDR3 is built from 13 residues. CDR3 region: CASSLPGSYEQYF. In nucleotides, the CDR3 is TGTGCCAGCAGCTTACCGGGGTCGTACGAGCAGTACTTC. Full variable domain (rest looked up from reference TRBV7-9 and TRBJ2-7): DTGVSQNPRHKITKRGQNVTFRCDPISEHNRLYWYRQTLGQGPEFLTYFQNEAQLEKSRLLSDRFSAERPKGSFSTLEIQRTEQGDSAMYLCASSLPGSYEQYFGPGTRLTVT.

CDR3 sequence: CASSQDTRQGKQPQHF. The CDR3 DNA reads as TGCGCCAGCAGCCAAGATACACGGCAGGGTAAGCAGCCCCAGCATTTT. This chain joins TRBV4-3 and TRBJ1-5, with TRBD1 as a possible D gene (5 bases). The V end lost 0 bases, the J end lost 7 bases, and 16 bases lay between the germline ends. Per the germline V gene, CDR1 is LGHNA and CDR2 is YSLEER. This CDR3 spans 16 amino acids.